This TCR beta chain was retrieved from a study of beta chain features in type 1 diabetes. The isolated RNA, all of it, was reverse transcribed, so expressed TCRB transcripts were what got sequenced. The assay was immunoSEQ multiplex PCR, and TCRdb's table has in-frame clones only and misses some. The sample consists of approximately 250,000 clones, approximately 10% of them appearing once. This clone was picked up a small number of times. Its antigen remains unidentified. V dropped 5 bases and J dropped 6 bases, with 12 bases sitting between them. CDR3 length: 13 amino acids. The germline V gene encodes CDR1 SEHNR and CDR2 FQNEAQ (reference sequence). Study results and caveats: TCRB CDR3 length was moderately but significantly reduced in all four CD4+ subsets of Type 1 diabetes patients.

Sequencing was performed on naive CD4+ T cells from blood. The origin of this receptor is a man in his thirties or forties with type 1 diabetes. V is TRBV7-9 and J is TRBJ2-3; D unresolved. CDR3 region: CASSDQLRDTQYF. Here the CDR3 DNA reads TGTGCCAGCAGCGATCAGCTGCGGGATACGCAGTATTTT.